This T cell receptor (beta chain) was documented in a study of blood T cell repertoires in COVID-19. About the study: Researchers got acute and convalescent COVID-19 samples from the United States, Italy and Spain. T cells, B-cell-depleted T cells, or PBMCs provided the cDNA or gDNA that served as material.

Data came from immunoSEQ multiplex PCR; TCRdb stores just in-frame clones and leaves some out. The table records more than 150,000 clones, about 85% of them present only once. Germline CDR1 and CDR2: MDHEN and SYDVKM. Trimming removed 6 bases at V and 4 bases at J, with 21 bases between. The CDR3 is 16 amino acids. The sample was peripheral blood. The clonotype comes from a man aged 18 to 29 with acute or convalescent COVID-19. The chain is built from TRBV28 and TRBJ1-2; D gene unclear. The CDR3 nucleotides are TGTGCCAGCAGGAAGCCCGTTGGGGAGGTGGGCTATGGCTACACCTTC. Amino acid sequence: CASRKPVGEVGYGYTF.